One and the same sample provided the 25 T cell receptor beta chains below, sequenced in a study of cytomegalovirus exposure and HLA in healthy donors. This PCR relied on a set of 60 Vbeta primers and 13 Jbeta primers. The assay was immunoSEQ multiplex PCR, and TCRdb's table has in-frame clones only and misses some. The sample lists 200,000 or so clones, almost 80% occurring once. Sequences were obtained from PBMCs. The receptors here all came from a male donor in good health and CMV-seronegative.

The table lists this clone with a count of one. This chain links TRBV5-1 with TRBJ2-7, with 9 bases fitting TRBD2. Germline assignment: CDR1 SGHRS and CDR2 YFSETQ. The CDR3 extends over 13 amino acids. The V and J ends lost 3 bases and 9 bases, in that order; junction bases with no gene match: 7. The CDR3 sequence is CASSSAGGPGQYF. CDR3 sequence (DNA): TGCGCCAGCAGCTCCGCGGGAGGGCCGGGGCAGTACTTC.

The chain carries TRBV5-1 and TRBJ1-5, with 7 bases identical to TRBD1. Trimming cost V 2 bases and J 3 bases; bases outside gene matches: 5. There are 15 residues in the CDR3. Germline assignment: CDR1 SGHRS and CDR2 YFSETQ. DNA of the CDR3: TGCGCCAGCAGCTTTACAGGGGCCTCCAATCAGCCCCAGCATTTT. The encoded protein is CASSFTGASNQPQHF. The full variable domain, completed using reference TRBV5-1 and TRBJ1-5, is KAGVTQTPRYLIKTRGQQVTLSCSPISGHRSVSWYQQTPGQGLQFLFEYFSETQRNKGNFPGRFSGRQFSNSRSEMNVSTLELGDSALYLCASSFTGASNQPQHFGDGTRLSIL.

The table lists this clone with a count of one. The CDR3 region is CASSLGLTGKTGELFF. CDR3 DNA: TGCGCCAGCAGCTTGGGCTTGACAGGGAAAACCGGGGAGCTGTTTTTT. This sequence joins TRBV5-1 and TRBJ2-2; 7 nucleotides line up with TRBD1. Germline CDR1 SGHRS, CDR2 YFSETQ. Losses at the gene ends were 0 bases for V and 5 bases for J; bases not matched to a gene: 7. The CDR3 contains 16 residues.

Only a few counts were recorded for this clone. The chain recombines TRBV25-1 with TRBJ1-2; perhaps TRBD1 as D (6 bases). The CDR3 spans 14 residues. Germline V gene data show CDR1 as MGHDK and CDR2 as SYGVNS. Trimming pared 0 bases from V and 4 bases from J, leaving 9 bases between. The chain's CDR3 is CASSEYTGRYGYTF. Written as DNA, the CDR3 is TGTGCCAGCAGTGAATACACAGGGCGCTATGGCTACACCTTC.

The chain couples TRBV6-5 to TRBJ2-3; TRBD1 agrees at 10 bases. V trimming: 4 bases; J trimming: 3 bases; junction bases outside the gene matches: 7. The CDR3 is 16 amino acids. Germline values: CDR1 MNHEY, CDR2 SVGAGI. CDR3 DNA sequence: TGTGCCAGCAGTTTAACCGGGACAGGGGTGACAGATACGCAGTATTTT. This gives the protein CASSLTGTGVTDTQYF.

The CDR3 nucleotides read TGTGCCAGCACCACCCGACAAAACAGGGTTACCGGGGAGCTGTTTTTT. It translates to CASTTRQNRVTGELFF. This chain joins TRBV28 and TRBJ2-2; possibly TRBD1 for D (6 bases). Trimming pared 7 bases from V and 5 bases from J, leaving 20 bases between. CDR3 length: 16 residues. Germline loops: CDR1 MDHEN, CDR2 SYDVKM.

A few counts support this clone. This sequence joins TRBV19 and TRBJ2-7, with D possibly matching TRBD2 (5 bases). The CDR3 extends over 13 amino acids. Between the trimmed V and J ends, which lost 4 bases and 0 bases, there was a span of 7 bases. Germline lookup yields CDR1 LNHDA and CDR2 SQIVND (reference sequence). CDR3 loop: CASSTGTSYEQYF. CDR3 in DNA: TGTGCCAGTAGTACGGGAACCTCCTACGAGCAGTACTTC.

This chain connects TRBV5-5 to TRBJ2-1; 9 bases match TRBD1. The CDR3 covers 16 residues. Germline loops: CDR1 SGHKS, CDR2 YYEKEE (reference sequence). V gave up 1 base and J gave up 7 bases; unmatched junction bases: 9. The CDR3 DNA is TGTGCCAGCAGCTTGATTCGGACAGGGGATAGGAATGAGCAGTTCTTC. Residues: CASSLIRTGDRNEQFF.

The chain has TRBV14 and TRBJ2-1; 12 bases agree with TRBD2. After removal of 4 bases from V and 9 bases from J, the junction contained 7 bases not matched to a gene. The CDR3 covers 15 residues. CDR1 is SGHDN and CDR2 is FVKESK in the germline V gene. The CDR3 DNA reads TGTGCCAGCAGCCCCATGACTAGCGGGAGTCCTGAGCAGTTCTTC. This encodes CASSPMTSGSPEQFF.

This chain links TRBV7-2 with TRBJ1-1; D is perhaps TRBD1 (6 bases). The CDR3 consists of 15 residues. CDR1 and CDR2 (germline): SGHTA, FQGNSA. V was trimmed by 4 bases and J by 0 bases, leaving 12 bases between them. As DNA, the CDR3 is TGTGCCAGCAGCTCCGGAACAGGGTTGAACACTGAAGCTTTCTTT. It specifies CASSSGTGLNTEAFF.

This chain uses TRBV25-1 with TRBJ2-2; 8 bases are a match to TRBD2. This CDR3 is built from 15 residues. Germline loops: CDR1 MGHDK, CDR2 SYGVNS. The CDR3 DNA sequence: TGTGCTGGTAGGTGTCGGGAGGGCAGCACCGGGGAGCTGTTTTTT. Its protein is CAGRCREGSTGELFF.

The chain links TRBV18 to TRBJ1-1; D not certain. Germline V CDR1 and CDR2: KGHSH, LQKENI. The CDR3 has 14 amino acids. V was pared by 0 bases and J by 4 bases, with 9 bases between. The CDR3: CASSPPIRGTEAFF. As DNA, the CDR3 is TGTGCCAGCTCACCACCGATCCGGGGCACTGAAGCTTTCTTT.

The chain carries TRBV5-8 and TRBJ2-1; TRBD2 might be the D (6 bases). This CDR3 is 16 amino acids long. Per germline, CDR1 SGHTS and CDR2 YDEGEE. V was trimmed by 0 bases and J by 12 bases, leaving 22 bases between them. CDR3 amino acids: CASSLVTTSRSVVQFF. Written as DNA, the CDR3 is TGTGCCAGCAGCTTGGTAACTACTAGCAGGAGCGTCGTGCAGTTCTTC.

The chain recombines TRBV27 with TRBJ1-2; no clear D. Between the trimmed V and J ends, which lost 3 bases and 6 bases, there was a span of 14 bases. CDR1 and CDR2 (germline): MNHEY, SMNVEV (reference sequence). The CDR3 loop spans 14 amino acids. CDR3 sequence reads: CASSFSTLRNGYTF. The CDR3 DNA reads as TGTGCCAGCAGTTTCTCAACCCTACGTAATGGCTACACCTTC.

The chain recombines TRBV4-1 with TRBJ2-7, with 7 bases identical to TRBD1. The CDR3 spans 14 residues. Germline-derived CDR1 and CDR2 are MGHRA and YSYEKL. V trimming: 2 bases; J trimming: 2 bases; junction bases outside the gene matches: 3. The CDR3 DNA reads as TGCGCCAGCAGCCAACCCCAGGGGGCCTACGAGCAGTACTTC. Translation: CASSQPQGAYEQYF.

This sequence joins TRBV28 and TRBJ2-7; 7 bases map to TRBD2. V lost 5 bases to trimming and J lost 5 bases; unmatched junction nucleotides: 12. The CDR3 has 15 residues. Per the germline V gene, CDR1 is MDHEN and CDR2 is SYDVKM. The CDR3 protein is CASSIGRPYKDEQYF. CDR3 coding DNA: TGTGCCAGCAGTATCGGGAGGCCCTACAAGGACGAGCAGTACTTC.

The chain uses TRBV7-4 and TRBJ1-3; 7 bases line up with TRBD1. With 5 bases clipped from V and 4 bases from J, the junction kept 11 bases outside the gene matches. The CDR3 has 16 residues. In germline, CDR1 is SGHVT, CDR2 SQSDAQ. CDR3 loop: CASSPCSTGPGNTIYF. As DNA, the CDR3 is TGTGCCAGCAGCCCCTGCTCGACAGGGCCGGGAAACACCATATATTTT.

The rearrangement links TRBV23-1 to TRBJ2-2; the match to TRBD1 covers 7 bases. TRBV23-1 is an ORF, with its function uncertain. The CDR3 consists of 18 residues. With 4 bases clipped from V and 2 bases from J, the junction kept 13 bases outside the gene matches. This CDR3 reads CASSPDRVDGANTGELFF. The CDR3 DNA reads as TGCGCCAGCAGTCCTGACAGGGTCGATGGGGCAAACACCGGGGAGCTGTTTTTT.

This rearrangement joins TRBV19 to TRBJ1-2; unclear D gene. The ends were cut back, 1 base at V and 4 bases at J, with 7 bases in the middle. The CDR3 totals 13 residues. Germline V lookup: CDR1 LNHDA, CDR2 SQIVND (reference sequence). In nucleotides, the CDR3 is TGTGCCAGTAGTATAGTAGGAGGCTATGGCTACACCTTC. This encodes CASSIVGGYGYTF.

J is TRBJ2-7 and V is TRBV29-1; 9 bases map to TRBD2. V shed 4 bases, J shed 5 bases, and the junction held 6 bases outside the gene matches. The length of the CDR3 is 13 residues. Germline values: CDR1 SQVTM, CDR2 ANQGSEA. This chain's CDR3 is CSVGFLAGNEQYF. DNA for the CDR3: TGCAGCGTTGGCTTTCTAGCGGGAAACGAGCAGTACTTC.

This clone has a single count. DNA of the CDR3: TGTGCCAGCAGTCCCTTAGCGGGAGCGATCGGGGAGCTGTTTTTT. Its protein product is CASSPLAGAIGELFF. V gene TRBV6-4 combines with J gene TRBJ2-2, with TRBD2 matching 9 bases. This CDR3 contains 15 residues. Per the germline V gene, CDR1 is MRHNA and CDR2 is SNTAGT. The junction had 8 bases not matched to a gene; V was cut back by 5 bases and J by 7 bases.

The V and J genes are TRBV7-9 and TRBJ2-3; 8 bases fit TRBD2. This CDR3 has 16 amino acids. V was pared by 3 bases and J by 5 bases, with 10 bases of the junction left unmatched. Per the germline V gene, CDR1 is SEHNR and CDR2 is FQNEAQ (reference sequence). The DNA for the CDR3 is TGTGCCAGCAGCTTCCACACCAGCGGGAGCCTAGATACGCAGTATTTT. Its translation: CASSFHTSGSLDTQYF. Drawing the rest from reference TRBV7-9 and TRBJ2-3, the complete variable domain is DTGVSQNPRHKITKRGQNVTFRCDPISEHNRLYWYRQTLGQGPEFLTYFQNEAQLEKSRLLSDRFSAERPKGSFSTLEIQRTEQGDSAMYLCASSFHTSGSLDTQYFGPGTRLTVL.

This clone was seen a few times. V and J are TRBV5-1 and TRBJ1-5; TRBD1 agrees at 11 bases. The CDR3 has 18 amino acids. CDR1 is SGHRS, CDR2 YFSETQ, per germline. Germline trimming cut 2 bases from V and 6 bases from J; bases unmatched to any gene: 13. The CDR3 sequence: CASSFEDRGRGRVQPQHF. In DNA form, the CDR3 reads TGCGCCAGCAGCTTCGAGGACAGGGGGCGCGGAAGGGTTCAGCCCCAGCATTTT. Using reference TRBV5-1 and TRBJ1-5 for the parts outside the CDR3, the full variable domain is KAGVTQTPRYLIKTRGQQVTLSCSPISGHRSVSWYQQTPGQGLQFLFEYFSETQRNKGNFPGRFSGRQFSNSRSEMNVSTLELGDSALYLCASSFEDRGRGRVQPQHFGDGTRLSIL.

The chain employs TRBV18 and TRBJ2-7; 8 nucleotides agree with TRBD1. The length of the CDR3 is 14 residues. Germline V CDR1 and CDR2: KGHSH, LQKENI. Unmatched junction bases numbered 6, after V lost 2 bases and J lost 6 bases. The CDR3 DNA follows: TGTGCCAGCTCACCATGGGACAGGTCTGGCGAGCAGTACTTC. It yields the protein CASSPWDRSGEQYF.

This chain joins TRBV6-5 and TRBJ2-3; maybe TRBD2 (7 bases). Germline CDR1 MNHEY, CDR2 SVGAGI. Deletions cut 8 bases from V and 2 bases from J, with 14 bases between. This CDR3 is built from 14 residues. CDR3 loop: CASAPGGHTDTQYF. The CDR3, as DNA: TGTGCCAGCGCCCCGGGGGGCCACACAGATACGCAGTATTTT.